These 23 T cell receptor beta chains came from one sample sequenced in a study of blood T cell repertoires in COVID-19. Produced via immunoSEQ multiplex PCR; TCRdb's table is partial and in-frame only. This sample yields about 130,000 clones, of which over 75% are seen a single time; roughly 27% belongs to the top ten. The sequenced sample consisted of peripheral blood. Receptors were obtained from an elderly woman with acute or convalescent COVID-19.

In its sample, this clone was seen once. This chain links TRBV6-6 with TRBJ2-5; D might be TRBD1 (6 bases). Germline V lookup: CDR1 MNHNY, CDR2 SVGAGI (reference sequence). V lost 6 bases and J 2 bases, leaving 13 bases between the germline ends. This CDR3 comprises 14 residues. The CDR3 loop is CASRLTGKQETQYF. CDR3 DNA: TGTGCCAGCAGACTCACAGGGAAGCAAGAGACCCAGTACTTC.

The chain uses TRBV6-1 and TRBJ1-6; the D gene is possibly TRBD1 (6 bases). The CDR3 length is 15 residues. The germline V and J ends were trimmed by 2 bases and 10 bases, with 15 bases remaining between them. From germline, CDR1 is MNHNS and CDR2 SASEGT. In nucleotides, the CDR3 is TGTGCCAGCAGTGAATCCGCCAGGGGAAACTCACCCCTCCACTTT. This gives the protein CASSESARGNSPLHF.

This chain connects TRBV7-2 to TRBJ2-7, with D possibly matching TRBD1 (5 bases). V gave up 1 base and J gave up 6 bases, with 10 bases separating them. The CDR3 length is 13 residues. The germline CDR1 and CDR2 sequences are SGHTA and FQGNSA. This CDR3 is CASSLGQGREQYV. The CDR3 DNA is TGTGCCAGCAGCTTAGGGCAGGGTCGCGAGCAGTACGTC.

The chain is built from TRBV5-1 and TRBJ2-2; no reliable D call. The germline V and J ends were trimmed by 4 bases and 5 bases, with 15 bases remaining between them. CDR1 and CDR2 (germline): SGHRS, YFSETQ. CDR3 length equals 15 residues. The CDR3 coding sequence is TGCGCCAGCAGCGTATCCACAGTCGCGACCGGGGAGCTGTTTTTT. The encoded protein is CASSVSTVATGELFF.

The J gene is TRBJ1-2, the V gene TRBV6-6; TRBD1 matches at 7 bases. The CDR3 consists of 13 residues. V trimming: 6 bases; J trimming: 8 bases; junction bases outside the gene matches: 9. The germline gives CDR1 MNHNY, CDR2 SVGAGI (reference sequence). The CDR3 region is CASSFDRANGYTF. Here the CDR3 DNA reads TGTGCCAGCAGCTTCGACAGGGCTAACGGCTACACCTTC.

There are a few counts of this clone. The gene calls are TRBV18 and TRBJ1-1; 9 nucleotides match TRBD1. The CDR3 totals 16 residues. Germline V gives CDR1 KGHSH, CDR2 LQKENI. Losses at the gene ends were 3 bases for V and 1 base for J; bases not matched to a gene: 6. CDR3 protein: CASSPRTGEKNTEAFF. The CDR3 DNA is TGTGCCAGCTCACCTCGGACAGGGGAAAAGAACACTGAAGCTTTCTTT. Together with reference TRBV18 and TRBJ1-1, the CDR3 gives the full variable domain: NAGVMQNPRHLVRRRGQEARLRCSPMKGHSHVYWYRQLPEEGLKFMVYLQKENIIDESGMPKERFSAEFPKEGPSILRIQQVVRGDSAAYFCASSPRTGEKNTEAFFGQGTRLTVV.

V and J are TRBV2 and TRBJ2-5; tentatively, D is TRBD2 (6 bases). In germline, CDR1 is SNHLY, CDR2 FYNNEI. V lost 6 bases to trimming and J lost 3 bases, with 11 bases between them. The CDR3 totals 13 residues. The DNA for the CDR3 is TGTGCCAGCAGCCGAGGGGAGGAAGAGACCCAGTACTTC. It codes for CASSRGEEETQYF.

The chain joins TRBV27 to TRBJ1-6; D might be TRBD1 (6 bases). The CDR3 runs 16 residues. CDR1 is MNHEY, CDR2 SMNVEV, per germline (reference sequence). V lost 6 bases and J lost 2, with 14 bases in between. The CDR3 DNA sequence: TGTGCCAGCAGGGAGGGGGGGATGACCTATAATTCACCCCTCCACTTT. This gives the protein CASREGGMTYNSPLHF.

The V and J genes are TRBV24-1 and TRBJ2-1; the D is unclear. The CDR3 contains 14 residues. Trimming pared 4 bases from V and 8 bases from J, leaving 14 bases between. Germline CDR1 is KGHDR and CDR2 is SFDVKD. The CDR3 spells CATSDHTAGYEQFF. The DNA for the CDR3 is TGTGCCACCAGTGACCACACAGCAGGCTATGAGCAGTTCTTC.

The chain links TRBV6-6 to TRBJ2-3; D is undetermined. CDR3 length: 14 amino acids. Deletions cut 11 bases from V and 5 bases from J, with 20 bases between. In germline, CDR1 is MNHNY, CDR2 SVGAGI (reference sequence). The CDR3 sequence is CAAKTVVPKDTQYF. DNA for the CDR3: TGTGCCGCGAAGACTGTGGTGCCCAAAGATACGCAGTATTTT.

This sequence joins TRBV25-1 and TRBJ1-4, with D perhaps TRBD1 (5 bases). Trimming removed 4 bases at V and 3 bases at J, with 21 bases between. Looked up from germline, CDR1 is MGHDK and CDR2 is SYGVNS. This CDR3 is 18 amino acids long. The CDR3 DNA reads as TGTGCCAGCAGTGCTTTAAAGGGAGGGGTGGTGGCTAATGAAAAACTGTTTTTT. Its protein is CASSALKGGVVANEKLFF.

This chain links TRBV23-1 with TRBJ2-7; possible D gene TRBD1, 5 bases. TRBV23-1 is labeled an ORF, and its function is uncertain. The CDR3 is made up of 16 amino acids. Trimming shortened V by 0 bases and J by 5 bases, and 17 bases separated the two germline ends. DNA for the CDR3: TGCGCCAGCAGTCAATCCCCGGCCCCTCCAGGGAACGAGCAGTACGTC. This encodes CASSQSPAPPGNEQYV.

The chain carries TRBV9 and TRBJ1-5; TRBD1 agrees at 8 bases. This CDR3 region has 14 residues. The V gene's germline CDR1 is SGDLS and CDR2 YYNGEE. V lost 2 bases to trimming and J lost 11 bases; unmatched junction nucleotides: 9. The CDR3 is CASSVSGAQGAQHF. The CDR3 bases are TGTGCCAGCAGCGTTTCAGGGGCACAGGGGGCCCAGCATTTT.

The rearrangement links TRBV24-1 to TRBJ2-2; 9 bases are a match to TRBD1. The CDR3 runs to 15 residues. Germline CDR1 is KGHDR and CDR2 is SFDVKD. V lost 3 bases and J lost 5; bases outside the gene matches: 3. The CDR3 nucleotides are TGTGCCACCAGTGATCCCGGGACAGGGACCGGGGAGCTGTTTTTT. It translates to CATSDPGTGTGELFF.

CDR3 loop: CASSLGGQGKETQYF. The CDR3 coding sequence is TGTGCCAGCAGCTTAGGAGGACAGGGTAAAGAGACCCAGTACTTC. The chain is built from TRBV7-2 and TRBJ2-5, with 8 nucleotides matching TRBD1. Germline V lookup: CDR1 SGHTA, CDR2 FQGNSA. The J segment lost 3 bases and the V segment lost 1 base, leaving 4 bases of the junction unmatched. The CDR3 spans 15 residues.

The rearrangement joins TRBV19 to TRBJ1-5, with D maybe TRBD1 (5 bases). This CDR3 region has 12 residues. Trimming stripped 6 bases from V and 7 bases from J, with 10 bases between. Per germline, CDR1 LNHDA and CDR2 SQIVND (reference sequence). CDR3 coding DNA: TGTGCCAGTAGGGCAGGGAAACAGCCCCAGCATTTT. Residues: CASRAGKQPQHF.

The chain links TRBV7-9 to TRBJ2-1, with D possibly matching TRBD1 (5 bases). V lost 5 bases to trimming and J lost 0 bases, with 14 bases between them. Germline lookup yields CDR1 SEHNR and CDR2 FQNEAQ (reference sequence). The CDR3 covers 16 residues. CDR3 region: CASSLGWTRSYNEQFF. In nucleotides, the CDR3 is TGTGCCAGCAGCCTAGGATGGACACGCTCCTACAATGAGCAGTTCTTC. The full variable domain, with the rest looked up from reference TRBV7-9 and TRBJ2-1, is DTGVSQNPRHKITKRGQNVTFRCDPISEHNRLYWYRQTLGQGPEFLTYFQNEAQLEKSRLLSDRFSAERPKGSFSTLEIQRTEQGDSAMYLCASSLGWTRSYNEQFFGPGTRLTVL.

V gene TRBV14 combines with J gene TRBJ1-1; D not resolved. Trimming pared 3 bases from V and 0 bases from J, leaving 11 bases between. This CDR3 has 15 residues. From germline, CDR1 is SGHDN and CDR2 FVKESK. DNA of the CDR3: TGTGCCAGCAGCCATTTACAGACAATGAACACTGAAGCTTTCTTT. It codes for CASSHLQTMNTEAFF.

The J gene is TRBJ1-2, the V gene TRBV19; TRBD1 matches 8 bases. Per the germline V gene, CDR1 is LNHDA and CDR2 is SQIVND (reference sequence). With 1 base clipped from V and 7 bases from J, the junction kept 17 bases outside the gene matches. The CDR3 has 18 amino acids. The CDR3 DNA follows: TGTGCCAGTAGTATAGTCCACCCGCGACAGGGGTATAATCCTGGCTACACCTTC. Translation: CASSIVHPRQGYNPGYTF.

This chain uses TRBV3-1 (or the pseudogene TRBV3-2) with TRBJ1-2, with D hard to call. This CDR3 has 13 amino acids. The V gene's germline CDR1 is LGHDT and CDR2 YNNKEL (reference sequence). Trimming stripped 5 bases from V and 1 base from J, with 8 bases between. For the CDR3, the DNA is TGTGCCAGCAGCTTACAAGTTAACTATGGCTACACCTTC. As protein: CASSLQVNYGYTF.

Worth noting for this clone: This specimen includes other DNA sequences encoding the same CDR3. The chain links TRBV25-1 to TRBJ2-2, with 8 bases fitting TRBD2. Germline assignment: CDR1 MGHDK and CDR2 SYGVNS. The CDR3 covers 14 residues. V lost 6 bases and J lost 6; bases outside the gene matches: 6. In DNA form, the CDR3 reads TGTGCCAGCAGCTCTCGGGGGGGTGCCGGGGAGCTGTTTTTT. Its protein product is CASSSRGGAGELFF. The full variable domain, with the rest looked up from reference TRBV25-1 and TRBJ2-2, is EADIYQTPRYLVIGTGKKITLECSQTMGHDKMYWYQQDPGMELHLIHYSYGVNSTEKGDLSSESTVSRIRTEHFPLTLESARPSHTSQYLCASSSRGGAGELFFGEGSRLTVL.

The genes are TRBV5-1 and TRBJ2-1, with TRBD2 matching over 9 bases. V dropped 6 bases and J dropped 3; count of bases not matched to a gene: 7. The germline V gene encodes CDR1 SGHRS and CDR2 YFSETQ. The CDR3 covers 15 residues. In nucleotides, the CDR3 is TGCGCCAGCACCCCCCGCGGGGGGGACTACAATGAGCAGTTCTTC. It translates to CASTPRGGDYNEQFF.

CDR3 loop: CASTLQGSLTTEAFF. The CDR3 DNA follows: TGTGCCAGCACCCTCCAGGGTTCTCTGACCACTGAAGCTTTCTTT. This rearrangement joins TRBV6-5 to TRBJ1-1, with D possibly being TRBD1 (5 bases). The CDR3 consists of 15 residues. CDR1 is MNHEY, CDR2 SVGAGI, per germline. V lost 7 bases, J lost 4 bases, and 19 bases lay in between.